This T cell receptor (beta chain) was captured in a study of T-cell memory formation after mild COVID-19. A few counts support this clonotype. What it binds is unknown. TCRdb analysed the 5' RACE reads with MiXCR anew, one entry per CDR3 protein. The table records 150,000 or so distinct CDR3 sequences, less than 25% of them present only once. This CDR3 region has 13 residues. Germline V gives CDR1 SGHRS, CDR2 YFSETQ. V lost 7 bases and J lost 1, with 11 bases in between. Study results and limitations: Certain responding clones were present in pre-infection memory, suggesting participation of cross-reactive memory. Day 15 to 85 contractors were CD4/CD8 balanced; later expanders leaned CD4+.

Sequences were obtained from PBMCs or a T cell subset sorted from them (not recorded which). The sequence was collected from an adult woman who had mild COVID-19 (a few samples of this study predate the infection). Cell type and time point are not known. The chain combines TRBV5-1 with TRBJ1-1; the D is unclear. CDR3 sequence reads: CASRLPGNTEAFF. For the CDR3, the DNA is TGCGCCAGCCGACTTCCGGGGAACACTGAAGCTTTCTTT.